The clone carrying this TCR beta chain was counted between two and nine times. Next came a second PCR, run for about 6 to 12 cycles, which used a sample-barcoded 5' primer along with a J-beta primer mix. A template-switch adaptor containing 12 random nucleotides labeled each cDNA molecule. One entry per CDR3 protein results from TCRdb running MiXCR on the 5' RACE reads. The sample comprises approximately 790,000 distinct CDR3 sequences, around 62% of which are singletons, and roughly a quarter rests with the top ten. It was ten milliliters of peripheral blood that were drawn from each donor. The data belong to a study of blood T cells in healthy people across ages. This TCR came from a man aged 30-40 years in good health. The sample comprised blood.

The CDR3 nucleotides are TGCAGTGCTATCCCTCAGCCCCGGGTGCACGAGCAGTACTTC. Translated, it gives CSAIPQPRVHEQYF. The V call is TRBV20-1, the J call TRBJ2-7, with no clear D. This CDR3 is 14 amino acids long. Germline CDR1 DFQATT, CDR2 SNEGSKA (reference sequence). Between the trimmed V and J ends, which lost 4 bases and 5 bases, there was a span of 18 bases.